These 6 T cell receptor beta chains share one sample of origin, sequenced in a study of blood T cell repertoires in COVID-19. Assay: immunoSEQ multiplex PCR; the TCRdb copy retains only in-frame clones and omits some. The sample lists around 250,000 clones, around 90% occurring once. Sequenced: peripheral blood. The receptors originated from a human donor in a cohort sampled during active COVID-19.

This clone has only a few counts. The chain links TRBV7-9 to TRBJ2-1; 7 bases align to TRBD1. Trimming at V came to 4 bases and at J to 9 bases, leaving 6 bases not matched to a gene. CDR3 length: 13 residues. The V gene's germline CDR1 is SEHNR and CDR2 FQNEAQ (reference sequence). CDR3 sequence: CASSSTGVGEQFF. The CDR3 coding sequence is TGTGCCAGCAGCTCTACAGGGGTTGGTGAGCAGTTCTTC. Full variable domain (outside the CDR3, taken from reference TRBV7-9 and TRBJ2-1): DTGVSQNPRHKITKRGQNVTFRCDPISEHNRLYWYRQTLGQGPEFLTYFQNEAQLEKSRLLSDRFSAERPKGSFSTLEIQRTEQGDSAMYLCASSSTGVGEQFFGPGTRLTVL.

The V gene is TRBV27, the J gene TRBJ2-1, with D maybe TRBD2 (7 bases). The germline V and J ends were trimmed by 6 bases and 0 bases, with 15 bases remaining between them. CDR3 length: 16 residues. CDR1 and CDR2 from the germline V gene are MNHEY and SMNVEV (reference sequence). CDR3 in DNA: TGTGCCAGCAGCGAATGGGGGGGGGCCTCCTACAATGAGCAGTTCTTC. Translation gives CASSEWGGASYNEQFF.

This clone has more than one count but fewer than ten. The chain recombines TRBV3-1 (or the pseudogene TRBV3-2) with TRBJ2-5; D remains unclear. V was pared by 3 bases and J by 1 base, with 6 bases between. The CDR3 has 13 amino acids. Germline-derived CDR1 and CDR2 are LGHDT and YNNKEL (reference sequence). In DNA form, the CDR3 reads TGTGCCAGCAGCCAGAGGAGCCAAGAGACCCAGTACTTC. Residues: CASSQRSQETQYF.

This chain links TRBV4-3 with TRBJ2-1; D unclear. This CDR3 has 17 amino acids. Germline assignment: CDR1 LGHNA and CDR2 YSLEER. The V end lost 2 bases, the J end lost 0 bases, and 14 bases lay between the germline ends. The CDR3 reads CASSQRPSPPSYNEQFF. In DNA, the CDR3 is TGCGCCAGCAGCCAACGTCCGAGCCCCCCCTCCTACAATGAGCAGTTCTTC.

The rearrangement links TRBV13 to TRBJ2-7; TRBD2 agrees at 10 bases. The V segment lost 0 bases and the J segment 1 base; nucleotides outside the gene matches: 9. Germline assignment: CDR1 PRHDT and CDR2 FYEKMQ (reference sequence). This CDR3 has 18 amino acids. The CDR3 bases are TGTGCCAGCAGCTTAGGGTCGTTACTAGCGGGACTATCCTACGAGCAGTACTTC. Translating it yields CASSLGSLLAGLSYEQYF.

This clone was recorded only once. The rearrangement joins TRBV24-1 to TRBJ2-5; D may be TRBD1 (5 bases). CDR1 KGHDR and CDR2 SFDVKD come from the germline V gene. The CDR3 runs 16 residues. V shed 0 bases and J shed 5 bases, with 15 bases lying between them. The CDR3 bases are TGTGCCACCAGTGATTTGCTAAGCCAGGGTCCCGAGACCCAGTACTTC. This codes for CATSDLLSQGPETQYF.